A selection of T cell receptor beta chains follows, all from one sample in a study of blood T cell repertoires in COVID-19. Using immunoSEQ multiplex PCR, the repertoire was profiled, and TCRdb retains in-frame clones only, with some absent. Of 30,000 to 45,000 clones in the sample, roughly 80% were seen once. Sequencing was done on a sample of peripheral blood. The receptor source for this set is a man between 60 and 75 years old with active COVID-19. CDR3s include the opening cysteine and the closing phenylalanine or tryptophan. The D gene is left open where the match is weak. Expanded clones are given a class, and other clones once, few, many or no size at all.

>TRBV18|-|TRBJ2-3|TRBD1
TGTGCCAGCTCACCAACGATAACAGGGGGTAGTACAGATACGCAGTATTTT
CASSPTITGGSTDTQYF
>TRBV18|-|TRBJ2-2|-
TGTGCCAGCTCACCGACAACATCGAACACCGGGGAGCTGTTTTTT
CASSPTTSNTGELFF
>TRBV4-2|medium-sized|TRBJ2-2|TRBD2
TGTGCCAGCAGCCAAGGACTAGCGGGAGTCACCGGGGAGCTGTTTTTT
CASSQGLAGVTGELFF
>TRBV28|-|TRBJ1-2|TRBD1
TGTGCCAGCAGTTTGGGACAGAGCGGCTACACCTTC
CASSLGQSGYTF
>TRBV28|-|TRBJ1-6|TRBD1
TGTGCCAGCAGTATAACAGGGGTAGGTAATTCACCCCTCCACTTT
CASSITGVGNSPLHF
>TRBV5-8|-|TRBJ2-4|-
TGTGCCAGCAGCTTGGGGGACTTGCTAACAAACATTCAGTACTTC
CASSLGDLLTNIQYF
>TRBV14|-|TRBJ2-1|-
TGTGCCAGCAGCGCCCCCCCGATCGTCCCTAGTAATGAGCAGTTCTTC
CASSAPPIVPSNEQFF
>TRBV6-6|-|TRBJ1-2|TRBD1
TGTGCCAGCAGTTTCCGGGACAGGGGGCATTTGGGTGGCTACACCTTC
CASSFRDRGHLGGYTF
>TRBV6-5|-|TRBJ1-2|-
TGTGCCAGCAACAACCACAGGGACGAGGGGGGCTACACCTTC
CASNNHRDEGGYTF
>TRBV6-2/TRBV6-3|-|TRBJ2-7|TRBD2
TGTGCCAGCAGCCGTCCAATTAGCGGGTTCTACGAGCAGTACTTC
CASSRPISGFYEQYF
>TRBV7-8|-|TRBJ1-2|-
TGTGCCAGCAGCCTCCCTCCGGGGGGCTACACCTTC
CASSLPPGGYTF
>TRBV11-2|-|TRBJ1-1|TRBD1
TGTGCCAGCAGCTTCCTGGCAGGGGGTTCCACTGAAGCTTTCTTT
CASSFLAGGSTEAFF
>TRBV6-5|-|TRBJ1-5|-
TGTGCCAGCAGATCAGGGATGGGTCAGCCCCAGCATTTT
CASRSGMGQPQHF
>TRBV6-6|-|TRBJ2-7|-
TGTGCCAGCAGTTACTCGGACAACTACGAGCAGTACTTC
CASSYSDNYEQYF
>TRBV28|-|TRBJ1-5|-
TGTGCCAGCAGTACAGGGAGTCAGCCCCAGCATTTT
CASSTGSQPQHF
>TRBV19|-|TRBJ1-1|TRBD1
TGTGCCAGTAGTATGAGGGACAGGGAAGCTTTCTTT
CASSMRDREAFF
>TRBV27|-|TRBJ2-1|-
TGTGCCAGCAGTTCCGAACTAGACCTCTCCTACAATGAGCAGTTCTTC
CASSSELDLSYNEQFF
>TRBV7-9|few|TRBJ1-4|-
TGTGCCAGCAGCCCCCAGGGGATCGCTAATGAAAAACTGTTTTTT
CASSPQGIANEKLFF
>TRBV19|few|TRBJ1-2|TRBD1
TGTGCCAGTAGTCAGGACAGGGGGTCTAACTATGGCTACACCTTC
CASSQDRGSNYGYTF
>TRBV5-8|-|TRBJ2-6|-
TGTGCCAGCAGCTTTTACGGTGGGGCCAACGTCCTGACTTTC
CASSFYGGANVLTF
>TRBV7-9|few|TRBJ1-3|-
TGTGCCAGCAGCGACCCCGGGGGAGCTGGAAACACCATATATTTT
CASSDPGGAGNTIYF
>TRBV10-3|once|TRBJ1-2|-
TGTGCCATCAGTGGTTCCCAGGGTTCCAACTATGGCTACACCTTC
CAISGSQGSNYGYTF
>TRBV18|-|TRBJ1-2|TRBD1
TGTGCCAGCTCGCCCGCCGGGACAGGGGCCCGCGGCTACACCTTC
CASSPAGTGARGYTF
>TRBV7-9|-|TRBJ2-2|-
TGTGCCAGCAGCTTTTCGGGGTCCACCGGGGAGCTGTTTTTT
CASSFSGSTGELFF
>TRBV19|-|TRBJ2-1|TRBD2
TGTGCCAGTACCTTCTCGGGGGGATGGCGCTCCTACAATGAGCAGTTCTTC
CASTFSGGWRSYNEQFF
>TRBV27|-|TRBJ1-2|-
TGTGCCAGCAGTCCACTCCCGGGGGGCCCCGGGGGCTACACCTTC
CASSPLPGGPGGYTF
>TRBV5-1|medium-sized|TRBJ1-6|-
TGCGCCAGCAGCTTGGACACCTCCAGAAATTCACCCCTCCACTTT
CASSLDTSRNSPLHF
>TRBV19|-|TRBJ1-1|-
TGTGCCAGTAGTGGGCGAACTGAAGCTTTCTTT
CASSGRTEAFF
>TRBV6-1|-|TRBJ1-1|-
TGTGCCAGCAATGTACAGGGAGTGAACACTGAAGCTTTCTTT
CASNVQGVNTEAFF
>TRBV9|-|TRBJ1-3|-
TGTGCCAGCAGCGCGGAGGCTGGAAACACCATATATTTT
CASSAEAGNTIYF
>TRBV5-5|-|TRBJ2-5|TRBD2
TGTGCCAGCAGCTCACTAGGAGCGGGGAGCCAAGAGACCCAGTACTTC
CASSSLGAGSQETQYF
>TRBV19|-|TRBJ2-1|-
TGTGCCAGTAGTTCCTCCGGGGGGCTCTCCTCCTACAATGAGCAGTTCTTC
CASSSSGGLSSYNEQFF
>TRBV2|-|TRBJ1-1|-
TGTGCCAGCAAAGAAGGGGCTCGGATGGCGGGGACTGAAGCTTTCTTT
CASKEGARMAGTEAFF
>TRBV6-4|-|TRBJ2-3|-
TGTGCCAGCAGTGGTACTTTCCCCTACACAGATACGCAGTATTTT
CASSGTFPYTDTQYF
>TRBV6-6|-|TRBJ2-7|-
TGTGCCAGCAGCTCGACTCTCTCCTACGAGCAGTACTTC
CASSSTLSYEQYF
>TRBV2|-|TRBJ2-2|TRBD1
TGTGCCAGCAGCTTCGGGACAGGGGGCCCCAGCGGGGAGCTGTTTTTT
CASSFGTGGPSGELFF
>TRBV6-5|-|TRBJ2-2|TRBD1
TGTGCCAGCAGTCAGCGTAGGACAGGGATCGGGGAGCTGTTTTTT
CASSQRRTGIGELFF
>TRBV12-3/TRBV12-4|-|TRBJ1-3|-
TGTGCCAGCAGTTGGGGGGCTGGAAACACCATATATTTT
CASSWGAGNTIYF
>TRBV30|-|TRBJ2-3|-
TGTGCCTGGGGACAGTCTACGCAGTATTTT
CAWGQSTQYF
>TRBV2|-|TRBJ2-6|-
TGTGCCGTCCGGGGAGGGGCCAACGTCCTGACTTTC
CAVRGGANVLTF